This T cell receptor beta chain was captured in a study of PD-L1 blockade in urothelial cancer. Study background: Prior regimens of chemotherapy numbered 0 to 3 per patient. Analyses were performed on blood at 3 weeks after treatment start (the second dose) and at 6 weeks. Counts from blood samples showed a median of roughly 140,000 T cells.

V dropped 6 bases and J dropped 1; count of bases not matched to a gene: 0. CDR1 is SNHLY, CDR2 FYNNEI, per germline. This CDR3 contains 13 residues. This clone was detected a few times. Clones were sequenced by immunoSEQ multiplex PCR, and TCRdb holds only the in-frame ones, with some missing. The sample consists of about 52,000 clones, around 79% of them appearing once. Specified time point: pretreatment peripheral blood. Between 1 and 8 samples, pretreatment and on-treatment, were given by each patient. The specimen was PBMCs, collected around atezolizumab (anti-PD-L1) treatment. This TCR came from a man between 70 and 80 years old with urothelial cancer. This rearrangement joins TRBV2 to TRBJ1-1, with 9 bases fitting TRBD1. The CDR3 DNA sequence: TGTGCCAGCAGGGACAGGGGGAACACTGAAGCTTTCTTT. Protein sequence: CASRDRGNTEAFF.